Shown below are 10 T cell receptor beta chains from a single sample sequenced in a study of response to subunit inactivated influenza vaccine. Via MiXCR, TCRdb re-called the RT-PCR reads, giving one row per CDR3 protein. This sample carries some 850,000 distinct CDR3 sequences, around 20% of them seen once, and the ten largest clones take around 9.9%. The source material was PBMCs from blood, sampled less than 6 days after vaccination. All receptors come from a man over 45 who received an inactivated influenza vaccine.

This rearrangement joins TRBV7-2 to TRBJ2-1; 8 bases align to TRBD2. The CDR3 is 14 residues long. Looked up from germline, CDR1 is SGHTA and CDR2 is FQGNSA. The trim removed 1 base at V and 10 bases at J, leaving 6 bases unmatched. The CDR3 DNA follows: TGTGCCAGCAGCTTAGAACGCGGGGGGACGGAGCAGTTCTTC. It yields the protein CASSLERGGTEQFF.

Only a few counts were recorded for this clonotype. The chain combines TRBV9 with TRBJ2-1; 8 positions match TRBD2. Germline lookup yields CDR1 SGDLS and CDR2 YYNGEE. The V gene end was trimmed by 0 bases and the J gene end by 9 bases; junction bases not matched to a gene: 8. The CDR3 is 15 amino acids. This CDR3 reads CASSVGAGVMGEQFF. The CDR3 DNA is TGTGCCAGCAGCGTAGGAGCGGGAGTAATGGGTGAGCAGTTCTTC.

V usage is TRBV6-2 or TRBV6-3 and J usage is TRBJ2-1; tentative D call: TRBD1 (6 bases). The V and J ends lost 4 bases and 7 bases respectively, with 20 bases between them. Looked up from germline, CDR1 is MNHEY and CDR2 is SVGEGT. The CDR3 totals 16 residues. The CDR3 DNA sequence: TGTGCCAGCAGTTTTCCGACAGGTAACGTGAATAATGAGCAGTTCTTC. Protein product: CASSFPTGNVNNEQFF.

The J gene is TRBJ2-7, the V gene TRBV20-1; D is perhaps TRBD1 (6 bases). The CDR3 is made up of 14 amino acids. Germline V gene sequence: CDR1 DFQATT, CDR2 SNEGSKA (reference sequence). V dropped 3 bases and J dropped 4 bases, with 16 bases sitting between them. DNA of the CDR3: TGCAGTGCTAGTTCTGGGACACCCCCTTACGAGCAGTACTTC. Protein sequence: CSASSGTPPYEQYF.

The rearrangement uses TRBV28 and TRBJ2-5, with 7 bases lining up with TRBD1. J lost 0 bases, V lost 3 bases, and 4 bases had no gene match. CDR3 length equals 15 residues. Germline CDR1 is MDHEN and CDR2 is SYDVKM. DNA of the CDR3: TGTGCCAGCAGTTTGGGACAGTCGTACCAAGAGACCCAGTACTTC. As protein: CASSLGQSYQETQYF.

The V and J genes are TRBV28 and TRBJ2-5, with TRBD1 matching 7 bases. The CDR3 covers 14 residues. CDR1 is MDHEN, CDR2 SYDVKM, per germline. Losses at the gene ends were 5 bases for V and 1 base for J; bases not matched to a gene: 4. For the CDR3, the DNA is TGTGCCAGCAGTGGACAGGAGTCCCAAGAGACCCAGTACTTC. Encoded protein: CASSGQESQETQYF.

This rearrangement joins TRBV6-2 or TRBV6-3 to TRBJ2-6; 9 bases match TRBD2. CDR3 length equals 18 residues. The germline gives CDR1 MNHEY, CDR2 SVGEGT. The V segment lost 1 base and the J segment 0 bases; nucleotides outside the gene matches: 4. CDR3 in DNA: TGTGCCAGCAGTTACTGGCTAGCGGGATCCTCTGGGGCCAACGTCCTGACTTTC. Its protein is CASSYWLAGSSGANVLTF.

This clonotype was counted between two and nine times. The CDR3 sequence: CASMERGTDTQYF. The CDR3 bases are TGCGCCAGCATGGAGCGGGGCACAGATACGCAGTATTTT. V usage is TRBV5-1 and J usage is TRBJ2-3; possibly TRBD2 for D (6 bases). The CDR3 loop spans 13 amino acids. Per germline, CDR1 SGHRS and CDR2 YFSETQ. The V end lost 6 bases, the J end lost 1 base, and 9 bases lay between the germline ends.

CDR3 DNA: TGTGCCAGCGGTAGGGTAATGGGAAGCAATCAGCCCCAGCATTTT. It codes for CASGRVMGSNQPQHF. The rearrangement uses TRBV6-1 and TRBJ1-5; D is ambiguous. The CDR3 covers 15 residues. The germline CDR1 and CDR2 sequences are MNHNS and SASEGT. Trimming took off 8 bases at V and 1 base at J, with 15 bases between the two ends.

CDR3 nucleotide sequence: TGTGCCAGCAGTTTTCGAACTCGGGGGTCCACTGAAGCTTTCTTT. As protein: CASSFRTRGSTEAFF. The rearrangement links TRBV6-2 or TRBV6-3 to TRBJ1-1; TRBD1 might be the D (5 bases). The CDR3 is 15 residues long. V was shortened by 4 bases and J by 4 bases, with 16 bases between the two germline ends. Germline V gene data show CDR1 as MNHEY and CDR2 as SVGEGT.